The sequence of this TCR beta chain was determined in a study of T cell responses to AZD1222 COVID-19 vaccine. On the study more broadly: Pooled in the analysis were second doses at about 4 or about 12 weeks.

The study, taken as a whole, reports: Sampled repertoires all dated from after the peak T cell response. Across spike, vaccine-associated CD4 TCRs were found, dominant at 160-218 and 743-854. The breadth and depth of Spike-specific TCRs increased once two AZD1222 doses had been given.

Only in-frame clones appear in the TCRdb table, and some are missing; sequencing was by immunoSEQ multiplex PCR. The sample lists fewer than 100,000 clones; approximately 81% were seen once. Concerning this clone itself: The antigen remains undetermined.

Trimming left V 1 base short and J 3 bases short, with 16 bases between. There are 16 residues in the CDR3. Germline CDR1 and CDR2: MNHEY and SVGEGT. The receptor comes from an adult in good health. Sequenced material: peripheral blood, taken on day 0 of AZD1222 vaccination. V gene TRBV6-2 or TRBV6-3 combines with J gene TRBJ2-7; D is unclear. CDR3 nucleotides: TGTGCCAGCAGTTACTTACCCGAACTGCCTTACTACGAGCAGTACTTC. Protein product: CASSYLPELPYYEQYF.